These T cell receptor beta chains were read from a single sample in a study of long-term antiretroviral therapy in people with HIV. Method: immunoSEQ multiplex PCR; TCRdb's copy keeps in-frame clones and lacks some. The profile shows 11,000 to 15,000 clones, over 75% of them singletons. This material consisted of unsorted PBMCs, taken 6.2 years after starting antiretroviral therapy. The receptors come from a man between 35 and 55 years old with HIV. The CDR3 runs from the conserved cysteine through the conserved F or W. A D gene is named only where the DNA matches it firmly. Clone size is shown for a subset of rows, as once, few, many or a class of expanded clone.

abundance,j_gene,v_gene,d_gene,CDR3nt,CDR3aa
-,TRBJ2-3,TRBV28,-,TGTGCCAGCAGTTTATCTGAAGATACGCAGTATTTT,CASSLSEDTQYF
-,TRBJ2-3,TRBV27,-,TGTGCCAGCAGTCACCTAAGGGGGTTCCCTAGCACAGATACGCAGTATTTT,CASSHLRGFPSTDTQYF
-,TRBJ2-1,TRBV15,-,TGTGCCACCAGCAGAGATAGGCAGGGGTCGGATGAGCAGTTCTTC,CATSRDRQGSDEQFF
-,TRBJ2-1,TRBV7-2,-,TGTGCCAGCAGCTTAAGAGGGGGGTCCCATGAGCAGTTCTTC,CASSLRGGSHEQFF
-,TRBJ2-3,TRBV7-8,-,TGTGCCAGCAGCCCCATCGGGAGAAGGGGCACAGATACGCAGTATTTT,CASSPIGRRGTDTQYF
-,TRBJ2-1,TRBV14,-,TGTGCCAGCAGACGGAAACAGGGTGTTGAACAGTTCTTC,CASRRKQGVEQFF
-,TRBJ1-2,TRBV7-9,-,TGTGCCAGCAGCTTAGATGGGAGCTATGGCTACACCTTC,CASSLDGSYGYTF
-,TRBJ2-2,TRBV15,TRBD2,TGTGCCACCAGCAGTACTAGCGGGAGGGCCCGGAACACCGGGGAGCTGTTTTTT,CATSSTSGRARNTGELFF
-,TRBJ1-5,TRBV5-6,-,TGTGCCAGCAGCTTGGGAACGGGTCAGCCCCAGCATTTT,CASSLGTGQPQHF
-,TRBJ2-7,TRBV27,-,TGTGCCAGCTCTAAAGGCAACTACGAGCAGTACTTC,CASSKGNYEQYF
once,TRBJ2-7,TRBV11-2,TRBD2,TGTGCCAGCAGCCCGCGGGGGGCTAGCGTCTCCTACGAGCAGTACTTC,CASSPRGASVSYEQYF
-,TRBJ2-1,TRBV7-3,-,TGTGCCAGCAGCTTAAGGGCCACTGTCTCCTACAATGAGCAGTTCTTC,CASSLRATVSYNEQFF
-,TRBJ2-7,TRBV27,-,TGTGCCAGCAGTTCGGGCTCCTACGAGCAGTACTTC,CASSSGSYEQYF